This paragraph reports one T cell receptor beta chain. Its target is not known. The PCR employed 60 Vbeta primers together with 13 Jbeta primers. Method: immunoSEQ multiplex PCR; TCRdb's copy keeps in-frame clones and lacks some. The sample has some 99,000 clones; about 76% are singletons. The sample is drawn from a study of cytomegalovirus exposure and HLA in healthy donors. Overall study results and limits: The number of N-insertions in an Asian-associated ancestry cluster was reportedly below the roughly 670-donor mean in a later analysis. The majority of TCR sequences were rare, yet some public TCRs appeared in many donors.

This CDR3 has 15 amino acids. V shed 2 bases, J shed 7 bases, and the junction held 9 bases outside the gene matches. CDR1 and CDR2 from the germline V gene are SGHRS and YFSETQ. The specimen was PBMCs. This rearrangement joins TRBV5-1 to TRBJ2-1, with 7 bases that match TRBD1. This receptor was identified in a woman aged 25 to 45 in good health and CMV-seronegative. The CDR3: CASSFGQGVGNEQFF. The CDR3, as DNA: TGCGCCAGCAGCTTCGGGCAGGGGGTAGGTAATGAGCAGTTCTTC.